These T cell receptor beta chains were read from a single sample in a study of T cell responses to AZD1222 COVID-19 vaccine. Produced via immunoSEQ multiplex PCR; TCRdb's table is partial and in-frame only. The sample yields 99,000 or so clones, approximately 87% seen once. Sequenced material: peripheral blood, taken on day 0 of AZD1222 vaccination. These receptor sequences come from an adult in good health. The CDR3 runs from the conserved cysteine through the conserved F or W. A D gene is named only where the DNA matches it firmly. A row's size may be missing; if present it is once, few, many or a size class.

j_gene,len,d_gene,v_gene,abundance,CDR3aa,CDR3nt
TRBJ1-2,14,TRBD1,TRBV5-8,few,CASSLDRGAYGYTF,TGTGCCAGCAGCTTGGACAGGGGGGCCTATGGCTACACCTTC
TRBJ1-2,15,NA,TRBV4-1,NA,CASSQVPGAGYGYTF,TGCGCCAGCAGCCAAGTTCCAGGGGCGGGCTATGGCTACACCTTC
TRBJ2-3,15,TRBD2,TRBV6-5,NA,CAVRRLAGFTDTQYF,TGTGCCGTCCGCCGGCTAGCGGGCTTCACAGATACGCAGTATTTT
TRBJ1-2,16,NA,TRBV4-1,NA,CASSQVLDSPNYGYTF,TGCGCCAGCAGCCAGGTTCTCGACAGTCCTAACTATGGCTACACCTTC
TRBJ2-5,14,TRBD2,TRBV5-1,NA,CASSLEGGRSTQYF,TGCGCCAGCAGCTTGGAAGGCGGGAGGTCCACGCAGTACTTC
TRBJ2-7,15,TRBD2,TRBV10-2,once,CASRGTSGGAYEQYF,TGCGCCAGCAGGGGGACTAGCGGGGGGGCCTACGAGCAGTACTTC
TRBJ1-1,13,TRBD1,TRBV12-5,NA,CASTGTEDSEAFF,TGTGCTAGCACCGGGACAGAGGATTCTGAAGCTTTCTTT
TRBJ2-3,17,NA,TRBV1,NA,CTSSHRGGGLSTDTQYF,TGCACCAGCAGTCATAGGGGGGGTGGCCTGAGTACAGATACGCAGTATTTT
TRBJ2-4,17,NA,TRBV7-9,NA,CASSPFQGRLAKNIQYF,TGTGCCAGCAGCCCTTTCCAGGGTCGCCTAGCCAAAAACATTCAGTACTTC
TRBJ2-5,12,NA,TRBV5-4,once,CASSTRGQTQYF,TGTGCCAGCAGCACCCGGGGACAGACCCAGTACTTC
TRBJ1-6,15,TRBD1,TRBV20-1,NA,CSASDLETGNSPLHF,TGCAGTGCTAGTGATTTGGAGACAGGGAATTCACCCCTCCACTTT
TRBJ1-6,21,NA,TRBV28,NA,CASSFSGGRLPLSSYNSPLHF,TGTGCCAGCAGTTTTTCCGGGGGGAGGTTGCCACTAAGCTCCTATAATTCACCCCTCCACTTT
TRBJ2-3,15,NA,TRBV5-1,NA,CASSLASALTDTQYF,TGCGCCAGCAGCTTGGCCAGCGCCCTCACAGATACGCAGTATTTT
TRBJ2-7,12,NA,TRBV6-2/TRBV6-3,NA,CASSYAFGEQYF,TGTGCCAGCAGTTATGCGTTCGGCGAGCAGTACTTC
TRBJ2-5,15,NA,TRBV7-6,NA,CASSPDAVVQETQYF,TGTGCCAGCAGCCCGGACGCGGTGGTCCAAGAGACCCAGTACTTC
TRBJ1-1,13,NA,TRBV11-2,few,CASSPTVNTEAFF,TGTGCCAGCAGCCCGACAGTGAACACTGAAGCTTTCTTT
TRBJ2-1,13,NA,TRBV25-1,once,CASSEYPPNRQFF,TGTGCCAGCAGTGAATACCCCCCCAATCGGCAGTTCTTC
TRBJ2-3,15,NA,TRBV24-1,NA,CATSDLAGDTDTQYF,TGTGCCACCAGTGATCTGGCAGGAGACACAGATACGCAGTATTTT
TRBJ2-1,17,TRBD2,TRBV3-1/TRBV3-2,once,CASSQEGVAGVGNEQFF,TGTGCCAGCAGCCAAGAGGGGGTAGCGGGGGTTGGGAATGAGCAGTTCTTC
TRBJ1-5,14,TRBD1,TRBV3-1/TRBV3-2,NA,CASSQQGVHQPQHF,TGTGCCAGCAGCCAACAGGGGGTGCATCAGCCCCAGCATTTT
TRBJ1-4,16,NA,TRBV5-1,NA,CASSLAGAPGGEKLFF,TGCGCCAGCAGCTTGGCCGGCGCACCCGGGGGGGAAAAACTGTTTTTT
TRBJ1-1,15,NA,TRBV4-3,NA,CASSQVFRGSTEAFF,TGCGCCAGCAGCCAAGTCTTTCGGGGAAGCACTGAAGCTTTCTTT
TRBJ1-4,13,NA,TRBV6-5,NA,CASRTLGREKLFF,TGTGCCAGCAGGACCCTGGGGAGGGAAAAACTGTTTTTT
TRBJ2-7,15,NA,TRBV6-6,NA,CASREGAGATYEQYF,TGTGCCAGCAGGGAGGGCGCAGGGGCTACCTACGAGCAGTACTTC
TRBJ1-4,15,NA,TRBV9,once,CASSVGGAKGEKLFF,TGTGCCAGCAGCGTAGGGGGGGCGAAGGGTGAAAAACTGTTTTTT
TRBJ1-2,14,NA,TRBV4-3,NA,CASSPFSANYGYTF,TGCGCCAGCAGCCCTTTCTCTGCTAACTATGGCTACACCTTC
TRBJ1-3,14,NA,TRBV4-1,once,CASSLAGSGNTIYF,TGCGCCAGCAGCCTGGCGGGGTCTGGAAACACCATATATTTT
TRBJ2-1,16,TRBD2,TRBV15,once,CATSRFSGGVDNEQFF,TGTGCCACCAGCAGGTTTAGCGGGGGGGTAGACAATGAGCAGTTCTTC
TRBJ2-3,14,TRBD2,TRBV28,NA,CASRGVAGPNTQYF,TGTGCCAGCAGAGGGGTAGCGGGGCCCAACACGCAGTATTTT
TRBJ2-5,15,NA,TRBV7-2,NA,CASSPEFGRQETQYF,TGTGCCAGCAGCCCTGAGTTTGGGCGCCAAGAGACCCAGTACTTC
TRBJ2-1,16,TRBD2,TRBV11-2,NA,CASSSPTSVSYNEQFF,TGTGCCAGCAGCTCTCCGACTAGCGTCTCCTACAATGAGCAGTTCTTC
TRBJ2-5,15,TRBD1,TRBV7-9,few,CASSLRQGAGETQYF,TGTGCCAGCAGCCTCCGCCAGGGGGCAGGGGAGACCCAGTACTTC
TRBJ1-5,15,TRBD1,TRBV28,NA,CASSMPRTGNQPQHF,TGTGCCAGCAGTATGCCCCGGACAGGAAATCAGCCCCAGCATTTT
TRBJ2-5,15,NA,TRBV19,NA,CASSLVPDGRETQYF,TGTGCCAGTAGCCTTGTACCCGACGGCCGAGAGACCCAGTACTTC
TRBJ1-2,15,NA,TRBV7-2,NA,CASSPEPGRNYGYTF,TGTGCCAGCAGCCCGGAACCTGGCCGGAACTATGGCTACACCTTC
TRBJ1-4,16,NA,TRBV9,NA,CASSPRGGAGQEKLFF,TGTGCCAGCAGCCCACGGGGAGGGGCGGGCCAGGAAAAACTGTTTTTT
TRBJ2-1,14,NA,TRBV5-8,NA,CASSRMTGLTEQFF,TGTGCCAGCAGCCGAATGACAGGATTAACGGAGCAGTTCTTC
TRBJ1-1,15,NA,TRBV28,NA,CASSFFGLMNTEAFF,TGTGCCAGCAGTTTTTTCGGGCTTATGAACACTGAAGCTTTCTTT
TRBJ1-6,15,TRBD1,TRBV6-5,NA,CASRPGTGVSSPLHF,TGTGCCAGCAGGCCCGGGACAGGGGTTTCATCACCCCTCCACTTT
TRBJ1-5,15,NA,TRBV28,NA,CASSPTDYSNQPQHF,TGTGCCAGCAGCCCGACAGATTATAGCAATCAGCCCCAGCATTTT
TRBJ2-7,14,NA,TRBV28,NA,CASSGVGLRAEQYF,TGTGCCAGCAGCGGAGTGGGACTCAGGGCCGAGCAGTACTTC
TRBJ1-6,13,NA,TRBV28,NA,CASRTPSRSPLHF,TGTGCCAGCAGGACCCCTTCTAGATCACCCCTCCACTTT
TRBJ1-3,12,NA,TRBV11-3,NA,CASSDSGNTIYF,TGTGCCAGCAGCGATTCTGGAAACACCATATATTTT
TRBJ1-2,13,NA,TRBV3-1/TRBV3-2,NA,CASSQERGGGYTF,TGTGCCAGCAGCCAAGAACGGGGGGGAGGCTACACCTTC
TRBJ2-1,14,NA,TRBV5-1,NA,CASSLAGLYNEQFF,TGCGCCAGCAGCTTGGCGGGACTTTACAATGAGCAGTTCTTC
TRBJ1-6,15,NA,TRBV27,few,CASSLSSDIGSPLHF,TGTGCCAGCAGTTTATCAAGCGACATTGGTTCACCCCTCCACTTT
TRBJ2-3,16,TRBD2,TRBV28,NA,CASSSGGLLSTDTQYF,TGTGCCAGCAGTTCGGGGGGGTTGTTGAGCACAGATACGCAGTATTTT
TRBJ2-7,16,TRBD2,TRBV28,NA,CASSLSGRGVINEQYF,TGTGCCAGCAGTTTATCAGGACGGGGGGTGATCAACGAGCAGTACTTC
TRBJ2-3,14,NA,TRBV9,NA,CASSVASRTDTQYF,TGTGCCAGCAGCGTAGCCTCGAGGACAGATACGCAGTATTTT
TRBJ2-1,16,NA,TRBV15,NA,CATSRDLGGTYNEQFF,TGTGCCACCAGCAGAGATCTTGGGGGGACCTACAATGAGCAGTTCTTC
TRBJ2-7,14,TRBD2,TRBV6-2/TRBV6-3,NA,CASSYGTSSYEQYF,TGTGCCAGCAGTTACGGGACTAGCTCCTACGAGCAGTACTTC
TRBJ1-4,16,NA,TRBV6-5,once,CASSYLSSHRAEKLFF,TGTGCCAGCAGTTACCTTTCGTCCCATCGCGCTGAAAAACTGTTTTTT
TRBJ2-5,14,NA,TRBV9,NA,CASSVAQVQETQYF,TGTGCCAGCAGCGTAGCGCAGGTCCAAGAGACCCAGTACTTC
TRBJ1-6,18,NA,TRBV28,once,CASSRGDWDLKGDSPLHF,TGTGCCAGCAGCCGGGGGGACTGGGACCTTAAAGGGGATTCACCCCTCCACTTT
TRBJ1-3,13,NA,TRBV20-1,NA,CSASSLSGNTIYF,TGCAGTGCTAGTTCACTCTCTGGAAACACCATATATTTT